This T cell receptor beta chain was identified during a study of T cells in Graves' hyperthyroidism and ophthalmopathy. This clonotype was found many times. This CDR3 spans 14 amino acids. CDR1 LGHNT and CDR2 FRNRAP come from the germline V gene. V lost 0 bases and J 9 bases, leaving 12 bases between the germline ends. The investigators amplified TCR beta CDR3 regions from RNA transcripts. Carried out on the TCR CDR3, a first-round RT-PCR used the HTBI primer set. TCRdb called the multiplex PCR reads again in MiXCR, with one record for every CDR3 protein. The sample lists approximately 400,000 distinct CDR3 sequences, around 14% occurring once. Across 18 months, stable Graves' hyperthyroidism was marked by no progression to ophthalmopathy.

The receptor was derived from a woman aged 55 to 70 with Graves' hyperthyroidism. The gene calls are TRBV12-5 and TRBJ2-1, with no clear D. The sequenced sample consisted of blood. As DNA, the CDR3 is TGTGCTAGTGGTTTGGTAGATTCGACGGGTGAGCAGTTCTTC. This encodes CASGLVDSTGEQFF.